The 10 T cell receptor beta chains reported below all come from one sample, sequenced in a study of T-cell memory formation after mild COVID-19. MiXCR, applied by TCRdb to the 5' RACE reads, yields one record per CDR3 protein. The table includes approximately 490,000 distinct CDR3 sequences, 20% detected once. The sample comprised PBMCs or a T cell subset sorted from them (not recorded which). These receptors all stem from an adult woman who had mild COVID-19 (a few samples of this study predate the infection). Cell type and time point are not known.

In its sample, this clonotype was seen a few times. CDR3 protein: CASRNLGSGGSPHREQFF. CDR3 DNA: TGTGCCAGCAGGAATTTAGGGAGCGGGGGGAGCCCCCACAGGGAGCAGTTCTTC. The rearrangement links TRBV6-1 to TRBJ2-1, with TRBD2 matching 9 bases. V gave up 6 bases and J gave up 10 bases; unmatched junction bases: 22. Germline CDR1 is MNHNS and CDR2 is SASEGT. The CDR3 is 18 amino acids.

This clonotype has just a few counts. This rearrangement joins TRBV5-1 to TRBJ2-7; D may be TRBD1 (6 bases). The V gene's germline CDR1 is SGHRS and CDR2 YFSETQ. CDR3 size: 13 residues. V was trimmed by 0 bases and J by 6 bases, leaving 10 bases between them. In DNA form, the CDR3 reads TGCGCCAGCAGCTTGGGGGGGCAAGGCGAGCAGTACTTC. This gives the protein CASSLGGQGEQYF. The full variable domain, with the rest looked up from reference TRBV5-1 and TRBJ2-7, is KAGVTQTPRYLIKTRGQQVTLSCSPISGHRSVSWYQQTPGQGLQFLFEYFSETQRNKGNFPGRFSGRQFSNSRSEMNVSTLELGDSALYLCASSLGGQGEQYFGPGTRLTVT.

The chain uses TRBV12-3 or TRBV12-4 and TRBJ2-2, with 8 bases aligning to TRBD2. The length of the CDR3 is 16 residues. V was pared by 5 bases and J by 3 bases, with 8 bases of the junction left unmatched. CDR3 DNA: TGTGCCAGCAGTCTCAAAACTAGCGGTTACACCGGGGAGCTGTTTTTT. It codes for CASSLKTSGYTGELFF.

The rearrangement links TRBV20-1 to TRBJ2-7, with D perhaps given as TRBD1 or TRBD2 (5 bases each). There are 13 residues in the CDR3. Germline CDR1 and CDR2: DFQATT and SNEGSKA (reference sequence). Trimming shortened V by 5 bases and J by 1 base, and 12 bases separated the two germline ends. The CDR3 here is CSASGTISYEQYF. DNA for the CDR3: TGCAGTGCTTCTGGGACCATTTCCTACGAGCAGTACTTC.

The chain carries TRBV20-1 and TRBJ1-5; possible D gene TRBD1, 5 bases. Germline V gene data show CDR1 as DFQATT and CDR2 as SNEGSKA (reference sequence). This CDR3 contains 13 residues. V lost 5 bases to trimming and J lost 7 bases, with 15 bases between them. CDR3 bases: TGCAGTGCTCCAAGACAGAGTCTACAGCCCCAGCATTTT. Translated: CSAPRQSLQPQHF.

There are a few counts of this clonotype. The chain is built from TRBV5-1 and TRBJ2-4, with 11 bases matching TRBD2. The CDR3 totals 18 residues. Germline V gene data show CDR1 as SGHRS and CDR2 as YFSETQ. V trimming: 4 bases; J trimming: 3 bases; junction bases outside the gene matches: 12. The CDR3 loop reads CASSTSPPLAGGKNIQYF. As DNA, the CDR3 is TGCGCCAGCAGCACGTCCCCCCCTCTAGCGGGGGGCAAAAACATTCAGTACTTC.

This clonotype has more than one count but fewer than ten. The V and J genes are TRBV18 and TRBJ2-5; D possibly uses TRBD1 or TRBD2 (5 bases each). CDR3 size: 15 residues. The V gene's germline CDR1 is KGHSH and CDR2 LQKENI. V lost 0 bases, J lost 4 bases, and 12 bases lay in between. This CDR3 reads CASSPPMGEGETQYF. CDR3 nucleotide sequence: TGTGCCAGCTCACCACCGATGGGGGAAGGAGAGACCCAGTACTTC.

This clonotype was counted between two and nine times. The chain has TRBV5-1 and TRBJ2-7, with 7 nucleotides matching TRBD2. The V and J ends lost 4 bases and 4 bases, in that order; junction bases with no gene match: 11. The length of the CDR3 is 15 residues. The germline gives CDR1 SGHRS, CDR2 YFSETQ. CDR3 sequence: CASSPAARGTYEQYF. CDR3 sequence (DNA): TGCGCCAGCAGCCCAGCGGCGCGGGGGACGTACGAGCAGTACTTC.

This clonotype was counted between two and nine times. The V and J genes are TRBV7-2 and TRBJ1-1; 7 bases align to TRBD1. With V trimmed by 6 bases and J by 1 base, 2 bases remained unmatched. CDR1 and CDR2 from the germline V gene are SGHTA and FQGNSA. The CDR3 contains 13 residues. The CDR3 DNA reads as TGTGCCAGCAGAGGGGGCAGGAACACTGAAGCTTTCTTT. Translating gives CASRGGRNTEAFF.

As DNA, the CDR3 is TGTGCCAGCAGCTTAGGACAGGCCAACTCTGGGGCCAACGTCCTGACTTTC. Amino acid sequence: CASSLGQANSGANVLTF. This chain connects TRBV7-8 to TRBJ2-6; D perhaps matches TRBD1 (6 bases). The germline V gene has CDR1 SGHVS and CDR2 FQNEAQ. V lost 1 base, J lost 0 bases, and 10 bases lay in between. The CDR3 is 17 amino acids.